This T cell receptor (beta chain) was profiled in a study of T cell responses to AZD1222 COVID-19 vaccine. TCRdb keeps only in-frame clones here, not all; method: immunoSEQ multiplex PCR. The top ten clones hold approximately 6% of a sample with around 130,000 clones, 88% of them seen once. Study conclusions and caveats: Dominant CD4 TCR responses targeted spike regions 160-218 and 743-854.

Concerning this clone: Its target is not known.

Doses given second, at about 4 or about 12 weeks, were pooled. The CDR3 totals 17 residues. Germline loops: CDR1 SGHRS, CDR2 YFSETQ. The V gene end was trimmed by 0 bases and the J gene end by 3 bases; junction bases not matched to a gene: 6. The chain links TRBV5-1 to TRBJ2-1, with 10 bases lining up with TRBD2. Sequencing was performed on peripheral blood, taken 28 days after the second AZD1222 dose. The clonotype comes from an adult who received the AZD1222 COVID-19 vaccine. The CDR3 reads CASSLGASGRVYNEQFF. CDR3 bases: TGCGCCAGCAGCTTGGGGGCTAGCGGGAGAGTCTACAATGAGCAGTTCTTC.